Below, 20 T cell receptor beta chains from the same sample are listed, as sequenced in a study of T cell responses to AZD1222 COVID-19 vaccine. Profiling relied on immunoSEQ multiplex PCR, and the TCRdb table lists in-frame clones only, not all of them. The data contain 150,000 to 200,000 clones, roughly 92% of them singletons. Sequenced here: peripheral blood, sampled on day 0 of AZD1222 vaccination. The source of these receptors is an adult in good health.

V is TRBV3-1 (or the pseudogene TRBV3-2) and J is TRBJ2-3; maybe TRBD2 (5 bases). Deletions cut 3 bases from V and 0 bases from J, with 7 bases between. The CDR3 loop spans 14 amino acids. Germline V gene lookup returns CDR1 LGHDT and CDR2 YNNKEL (reference sequence). The CDR3 region is CASSQRVSTDTQYF. The DNA of the CDR3 is TGTGCCAGCAGCCAGCGGGTAAGCACAGATACGCAGTATTTT.

The CDR3 bases are TGTGCCAGCAATCAGGACTCCTACGAGCAGTACTTC. As protein: CASNQDSYEQYF. This chain connects TRBV2 to TRBJ2-7; D unresolved. The germline V and J ends were trimmed by 7 bases and 0 bases, with 7 bases remaining between them. CDR1 is SNHLY and CDR2 is FYNNEI in the germline V gene. The CDR3 loop spans 12 amino acids.

This clone was counted a few times. Other DNA sequences of this sample code for an identical CDR3. This chain links TRBV4-1 with TRBJ1-6; the match to TRBD1 covers 8 bases. Germline-derived CDR1 and CDR2 are MGHRA and YSYEKL. The J segment lost 7 bases and the V segment lost 3 bases, leaving 5 bases of the junction unmatched. The CDR3 covers 15 residues. The CDR3 DNA sequence: TGCGCCAGCAGCCAGGTGGACAGGGAGAATTCACCCCTCCACTTT. It yields the protein CASSQVDRENSPLHF.

This rearrangement joins TRBV5-1 to TRBJ2-5; 7 nucleotides match TRBD1. The germline V gene has CDR1 SGHRS and CDR2 YFSETQ. The CDR3 extends over 17 amino acids. V lost 2 bases to trimming and J lost 2 bases; unmatched junction nucleotides: 12. CDR3 amino acids: CASSFGTALSGQETQYF. The CDR3 nucleotides are TGCGCCAGCAGCTTCGGGACAGCCTTGAGTGGGCAAGAGACCCAGTACTTC. Full variable domain (rest looked up from reference TRBV5-1 and TRBJ2-5): KAGVTQTPRYLIKTRGQQVTLSCSPISGHRSVSWYQQTPGQGLQFLFEYFSETQRNKGNFPGRFSGRQFSNSRSEMNVSTLELGDSALYLCASSFGTALSGQETQYFGPGTRLLVL.

This sequence joins TRBV7-9 and TRBJ2-7, with unresolved D. V shed 2 bases and J shed 1 base, with 9 bases lying between them. The CDR3 loop spans 14 amino acids. Germline V gene sequence: CDR1 SEHNR, CDR2 FQNEAQ (reference sequence). In DNA form, the CDR3 reads TGTGCCAGCAGCTTATCGTTTCGTTCCTACGAGCAGTACTTC. It translates to CASSLSFRSYEQYF.

This sequence joins TRBV7-3 and TRBJ2-5; 9 bases are shared with TRBD1. The CDR3 runs to 17 residues. J lost 5 bases, V lost 3 bases, and 13 bases had no gene match. Germline lookup yields CDR1 SGHTA and CDR2 FQGTGA. This CDR3 is CASSFFAGQGAGETQYF. Written as DNA, the CDR3 is TGTGCCAGCAGCTTCTTCGCGGGACAGGGAGCTGGGGAGACCCAGTACTTC.

The V gene is TRBV5-4, the J gene TRBJ1-1; 8 nucleotides align to TRBD1. The CDR3 runs 15 residues. Germline V gene lookup returns CDR1 SGHNT and CDR2 YYREEE (reference sequence). Germline trimming cut 6 bases from V and 1 base from J; bases unmatched to any gene: 8. CDR3 residues: CASTKKGQENTEAFF. CDR3 coding DNA: TGTGCCAGCACTAAAAAGGGACAGGAGAACACTGAAGCTTTCTTT.

A single count supports this clone. The V and J genes are TRBV5-6 and TRBJ2-5; D is perhaps TRBD2 (5 bases). CDR1 and CDR2 from the germline V gene are SGHDT and YYEEEE. Trimming took off 7 bases at V and 2 bases at J, with 15 bases between the two ends. This CDR3 has 14 amino acids. The CDR3 sequence: CASHGAVSQETQYF. CDR3 DNA: TGTGCCAGCCATGGAGCGGTGAGTCAAGAGACCCAGTACTTC.

This clone was seen a single time. V and J are TRBV5-1 and TRBJ2-4; D not resolved. The length of the CDR3 is 20 residues. V lost 0 bases and J 1 base, leaving 23 bases between the germline ends. Germline V CDR1 and CDR2: SGHRS, YFSETQ. The CDR3 region is CASSLGPRWVSPQAKNIQYF. The DNA of the CDR3 is TGCGCCAGCAGCTTGGGACCCCGGTGGGTAAGCCCTCAGGCCAAAAACATTCAGTACTTC.

This sequence joins TRBV12-5 and TRBJ2-6; 11 positions agree with TRBD1. With 1 base clipped from V and 1 base from J, the junction kept 6 bases outside the gene matches. The CDR3 runs 19 residues. Per germline, CDR1 LGHNT and CDR2 FRNRAP. Here the CDR3 DNA reads TGTGCTAGTGGTTTGGGTCCCGGGACAGGGGGTTCTGGGGCCAACGTCCTGACTTTC. It specifies CASGLGPGTGGSGANVLTF.

The chain employs TRBV20-1 and TRBJ1-2; D perhaps matches TRBD1 (6 bases). Trimming took off 3 bases at V and 3 bases at J, with 11 bases between the two ends. The CDR3 length is 13 residues. Germline values: CDR1 DFQATT, CDR2 SNEGSKA (reference sequence). CDR3 DNA sequence: TGCAGTGCTAGTTCGGACAGCCACTATGGCTACACCTTC. It translates to CSASSDSHYGYTF.

The V and J genes are TRBV30 and TRBJ2-1; possibly TRBD1 for D (6 bases). CDR3 size: 15 residues. V lost 5 bases and J 4 bases, leaving 18 bases between the germline ends. In germline, CDR1 is GTSNPN, CDR2 SVGIG (reference sequence). CDR3 region: CAWQVQGREYNEQFF. CDR3 DNA sequence: TGTGCCTGGCAGGTACAGGGAAGGGAATACAATGAGCAGTTCTTC.

The chain is built from TRBV19 and TRBJ1-4; TRBD1 agrees at 9 bases. V trimming: 5 bases; J trimming: 4 bases; junction bases outside the gene matches: 5. The CDR3 runs 15 residues. From germline, CDR1 is LNHDA and CDR2 SQIVND (reference sequence). The CDR3 nucleotides are TGTGCCAGTAGTTCGACGGACAGGGGTAATGAAAAACTGTTTTTT. This encodes CASSSTDRGNEKLFF. The variable domain in full, with the rest retrieved from reference TRBV19 and TRBJ1-4, is DGGITQSPKYLFRKEGQNVTLSCEQNLNHDAMYWYRQDPGQGLRLIYYSQIVNDFQKGDIAEGYSVSREKKESFPLTVTSAQKNPTAFYLCASSSTDRGNEKLFFGSGTQLSVL.

The CDR3 bases are TGTGCCAGCAGCCGAGAAGGGGCCAATAGGGAGCAGTACTTC. Translated, it gives CASSREGANREQYF. The V call is TRBV7-8, the J call TRBJ2-7; D might be TRBD1 (5 bases). The ends were cut back, 5 bases at V and 7 bases at J, with 18 bases in the middle. The CDR3 is 14 residues long. Germline CDR1 SGHVS, CDR2 FQNEAQ.

The J gene is TRBJ2-1, the V gene TRBV19, with 14 bases fitting TRBD2. In germline, CDR1 is LNHDA, CDR2 SQIVND (reference sequence). V trimming: 2 bases; J trimming: 7 bases; junction bases outside the gene matches: 4. The CDR3 length is 16 residues. This CDR3 reads CASSIHRTSGRNEQFF. CDR3 DNA: TGTGCCAGTAGTATACACCGGACTAGCGGGAGGAATGAGCAGTTCTTC.

This clone appeared a single time. V and J are TRBV5-5 and TRBJ2-1; D not resolved. Trimming cost V 2 bases and J 7 bases, with 13 bases left between them. The CDR3 loop spans 14 amino acids. In germline, CDR1 is SGHKS, CDR2 YYEKEE (reference sequence). CDR3 sequence: CASSFALGWNEQFF. DNA of the CDR3: TGTGCCAGCAGCTTCGCGCTTGGGTGGAATGAGCAGTTCTTC.

This chain joins TRBV7-8 and TRBJ2-1, with TRBD1 matching over 12 bases. Germline lookup yields CDR1 SGHVS and CDR2 FQNEAQ. The CDR3 is made up of 15 amino acids. The V segment lost 5 bases and the J segment 5 bases; nucleotides outside the gene matches: 4. CDR3 sequence (DNA): TGTGCCAGCAGCCCAGGGACAGGGGGCAACAATGAGCAGTTCTTC. Protein sequence: CASSPGTGGNNEQFF. Based on the CDR3 plus reference TRBV7-8 and TRBJ2-1, the full variable domain is GAGVSQSPRYKVAKRGQDVALRCDPISGHVSLFWYQQALGQGPEFLTYFQNEAQLDKSGLPSDRFFAERPEGSVSTLKIQRTQQEDSAVYLCASSPGTGGNNEQFFGPGTRLTVL.

The rearrangement uses TRBV13 and TRBJ1-1; a weak D match, TRBD1 (6 bases). Germline V gives CDR1 PRHDT, CDR2 FYEKMQ (reference sequence). This CDR3 region has 14 residues. Trimming cost V 5 bases and J 11 bases, with 21 bases left between them. CDR3 sequence (DNA): TGTGCCAGCAGCCTCCGCGACAGGAGACTGGGGGCTTTCTTT. Residues: CASSLRDRRLGAFF.

The chain links TRBV18 to TRBJ2-7; D is possibly TRBD1 (5 bases). Trimming took 1 base from V and 1 from J, leaving 17 bases between them. Germline-derived CDR1 and CDR2 are KGHSH and LQKENI. CDR3 length equals 17 residues. Here the CDR3 reads CASSPQAGASSSYEQYF. In nucleotides, the CDR3 is TGTGCCAGCTCACCACAGGCTGGGGCGAGTTCGTCCTACGAGCAGTACTTC.

The J gene is TRBJ2-2, the V gene TRBV29-1; D unresolved. The V gene's germline CDR1 is SQVTM and CDR2 ANQGSEA. The CDR3 has 12 residues. Trimming removed 4 bases at V and 1 base at J, with 4 bases between. The CDR3: CSVGGNTGELFF. CDR3 sequence (DNA): TGCAGCGTTGGTGGGAACACCGGGGAGCTGTTTTTT.